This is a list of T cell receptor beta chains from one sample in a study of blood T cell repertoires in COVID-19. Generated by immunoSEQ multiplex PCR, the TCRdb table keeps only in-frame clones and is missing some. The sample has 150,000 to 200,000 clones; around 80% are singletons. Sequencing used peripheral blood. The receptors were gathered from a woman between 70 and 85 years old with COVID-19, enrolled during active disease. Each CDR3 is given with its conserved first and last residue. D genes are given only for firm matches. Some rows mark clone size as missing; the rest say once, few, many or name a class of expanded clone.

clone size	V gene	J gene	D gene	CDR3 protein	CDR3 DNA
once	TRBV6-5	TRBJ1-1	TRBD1	CASPGQANTEAFF	TGTGCCAGCCCGGGACAGGCGAACACTGAAGCTTTCTTT
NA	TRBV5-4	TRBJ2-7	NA	CASSPKSSYEQYF	TGTGCCAGCAGCCCCAAGAGCTCCTACGAGCAGTACTTC
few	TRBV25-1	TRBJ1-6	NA	CASSHQGPLGSSPLHF	TGTGCCAGCAGTCACCAGGGGCCCCTAGGAAGTTCACCCCTCCACTTT
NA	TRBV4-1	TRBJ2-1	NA	CASSQEILGNEQFF	TGCGCCAGCAGCCAAGAGATCCTAGGCAATGAGCAGTTCTTC
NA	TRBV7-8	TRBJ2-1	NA	CASSLASRGAYNEQFF	TGTGCCAGCAGCTTAGCATCCAGGGGCGCCTACAATGAGCAGTTCTTC
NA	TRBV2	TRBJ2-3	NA	CASGRTDTQYF	TGTGCCAGCGGGCGCACAGATACGCAGTATTTT
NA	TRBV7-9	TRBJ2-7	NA	CASSFLGSLADPEQYF	TGTGCCAGCAGCTTCCTTGGCTCGCTAGCAGACCCCGAGCAGTACTTC
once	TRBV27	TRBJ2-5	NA	CASSFNFQETQYF	TGTGCCAGCAGTTTCAACTTCCAAGAGACCCAGTACTTC
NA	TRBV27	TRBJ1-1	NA	CASSPAARTGYYTEAFF	TGTGCCAGCAGCCCCGCGGCCCGAACAGGGTACTACACTGAAGCTTTCTTT
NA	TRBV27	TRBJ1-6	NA	CASSLIRGPYNSPLHF	TGTGCCAGCAGCCTTATTCGAGGGCCCTATAATTCACCCCTCCACTTT
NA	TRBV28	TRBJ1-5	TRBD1	CASSPTGEGNQPQHF	TGTGCCAGCAGCCCCACAGGGGAGGGCAATCAGCCCCAGCATTTT
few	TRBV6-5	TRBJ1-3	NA	CASRDKISGNTIYF	TGTGCCAGCAGGGACAAGATCTCTGGAAACACCATATATTTT
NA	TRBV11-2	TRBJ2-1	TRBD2	CASSLVGLANEQFF	TGTGCCAGCAGCTTAGTAGGACTAGCCAATGAGCAGTTCTTC
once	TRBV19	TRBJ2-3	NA	CASSDVGGPSTDTQYF	TGTGCCAGTAGCGACGTAGGAGGGCCTAGCACAGATACGCAGTATTTT
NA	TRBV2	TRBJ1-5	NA	CASSEWGSLARANQPQHF	TGTGCCAGCAGTGAATGGGGCAGTCTGGCCCGCGCGAATCAGCCCCAGCATTTT
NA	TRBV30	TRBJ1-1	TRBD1	CACHPRDRADTEAFF	TGTGCCTGCCACCCAAGAGACAGGGCGGACACTGAAGCTTTCTTT
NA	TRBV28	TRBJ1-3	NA	CASSQTGRGSGNTIYF	TGTGCCAGCAGTCAAACGGGGCGGGGCTCTGGAAACACCATATATTTT
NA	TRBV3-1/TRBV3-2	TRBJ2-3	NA	CASSPPSDTQYF	TGTGCCAGCAGCCCCCCTTCAGATACGCAGTATTTT
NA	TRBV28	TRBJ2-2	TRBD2	CASRASGGWNTGELFF	TGTGCCAGCAGAGCTAGCGGGGGGTGGAACACCGGGGAGCTGTTTTTT
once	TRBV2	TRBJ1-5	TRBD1	CASTQGGDQPQHF	TGTGCCAGTACACAGGGGGGGGATCAGCCCCAGCATTTT
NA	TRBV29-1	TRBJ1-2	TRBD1	CSVRQGVEYGYTF	TGCAGCGTACGACAGGGGGTTGAGTATGGCTACACCTTC
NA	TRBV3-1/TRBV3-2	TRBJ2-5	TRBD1	CASSPRTGDQTQYF	TGTGCCAGCAGCCCTCGGACAGGGGATCAGACCCAGTACTTC
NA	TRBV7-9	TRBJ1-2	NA	CASSLEVPVIAGYTF	TGTGCCAGCAGCTTAGAGGTCCCGGTTATAGCTGGCTACACCTTC
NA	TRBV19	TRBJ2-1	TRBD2	CASSNAPGLAGVEQFF	TGTGCCAGTAGTAATGCGCCGGGACTAGCGGGAGTGGAGCAGTTCTTC
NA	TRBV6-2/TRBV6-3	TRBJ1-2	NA	CASSPQNYGYTF	TGTGCCAGCAGTCCCCAGAACTATGGCTACACCTTC
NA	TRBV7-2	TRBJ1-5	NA	CASSLAGISNQPQHF	TGTGCCAGCAGCTTAGCCGGGATTAGCAATCAGCCCCAGCATTTT
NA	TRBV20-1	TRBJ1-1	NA	CSADNGLHAFF	TGCAGTGCAGATAATGGGCTGCATGCTTTCTTT
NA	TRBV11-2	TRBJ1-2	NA	CASTEGRGGYTF	TGTGCCAGCACCGAAGGCAGGGGTGGCTACACCTTC
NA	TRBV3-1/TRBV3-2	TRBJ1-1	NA	CASSQGGVNTEAFF	TGTGCCAGCAGCCAAGGGGGGGTGAACACTGAAGCTTTCTTT
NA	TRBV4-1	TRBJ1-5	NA	CASSQGPGDSNQPQHF	TGCGCCAGCAGCCAAGGACCGGGGGATAGCAATCAGCCCCAGCATTTT
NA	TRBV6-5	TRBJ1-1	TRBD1	CASRLRQGKAFF	TGTGCCAGCAGACTTCGACAGGGAAAAGCTTTCTTT
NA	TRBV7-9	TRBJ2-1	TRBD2	CASSSEVSGRKYEQFF	TGTGCCAGCAGCTCAGAGGTCAGCGGGAGGAAATATGAGCAGTTCTTC
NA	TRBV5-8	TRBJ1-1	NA	CASSLRLGREGTEAFF	TGTGCCAGCAGCTTGCGTTTGGGCAGGGAGGGCACTGAAGCTTTCTTT
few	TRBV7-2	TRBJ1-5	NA	CASSFGPGDQPQHF	TGTGCCAGCAGCTTCGGACCGGGAGATCAGCCCCAGCATTTT
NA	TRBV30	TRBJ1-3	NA	CAWREGVPGNTIYF	TGTGCCTGGAGAGAGGGGGTCCCTGGAAACACCATATATTTT
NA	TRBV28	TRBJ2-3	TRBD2	CASSLAGLGTDTQYF	TGTGCCAGCAGTCTAGCGGGGCTCGGCACAGATACGCAGTATTTT
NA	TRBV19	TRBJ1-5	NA	CASSPRQSNQPQHF	TGTGCCAGTAGTCCCCGACAGAGCAATCAGCCCCAGCATTTT
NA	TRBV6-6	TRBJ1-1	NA	CASSPGGAGTEAFF	TGTGCCAGCAGCCCTGGGGGGGCTGGGACTGAAGCTTTCTTT